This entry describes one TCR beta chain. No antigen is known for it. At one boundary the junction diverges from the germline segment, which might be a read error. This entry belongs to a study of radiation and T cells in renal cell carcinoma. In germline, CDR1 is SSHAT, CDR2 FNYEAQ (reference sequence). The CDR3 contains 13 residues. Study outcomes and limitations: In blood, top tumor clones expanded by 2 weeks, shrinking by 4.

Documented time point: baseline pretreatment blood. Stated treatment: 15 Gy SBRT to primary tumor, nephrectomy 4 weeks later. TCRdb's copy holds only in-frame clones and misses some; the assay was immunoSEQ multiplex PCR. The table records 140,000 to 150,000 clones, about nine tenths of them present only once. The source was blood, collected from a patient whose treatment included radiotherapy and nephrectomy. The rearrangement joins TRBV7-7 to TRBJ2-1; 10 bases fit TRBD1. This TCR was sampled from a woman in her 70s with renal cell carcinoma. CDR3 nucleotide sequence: TGTGCTAGCAGCTTCGGACAGGGGGGTGAGCAGTTCTTC. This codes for CASSFGQGGEQFF. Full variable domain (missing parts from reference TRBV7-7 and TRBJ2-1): GAGVSQSPRYKVTKRGQDVTLRCDPISSHATLYWYQQALGQGPEFLTYFNYEAQPDKSGLPSDRFSAERPEGSISTLTIQRTEQRDSAMYRCASSFGQGGEQFFGPGTRLTVL.